Below are 8 T cell receptor beta chains sequenced from a single sample in a study of blood T cells in healthy people across ages. Next came a second PCR, run for roughly 6 to 11 cycles, which used a sample-barcoded 5' primer along with a J-beta primer mix. TCRdb processed the 5' RACE reads anew with MiXCR; each CDR3 protein has one entry. The table shows nearly 800,000 distinct CDR3 sequences, with around 50% occurring only once. The sample consisted of blood. Receptors were obtained from a man in his forties in good health.

This clonotype was observed a few times. The CDR3 DNA is TGTGCCAGCAGTTTCGGGACTAGTACTGAGCAGTACTTC. As protein: CASSFGTSTEQYF. The chain uses TRBV12-3 or TRBV12-4 and TRBJ2-1; 8 bases are shared with TRBD2. The J call could be wrong; TRBJ2-7 is a better fit for the DNA end. The CDR3 runs 13 residues.

This chain connects TRBV28 to TRBJ1-4; the match to TRBD1 covers 7 bases. The CDR3 is 14 amino acids. Germline lookup yields CDR1 MDHEN and CDR2 SYDVKM. Unmatched junction bases numbered 10, after V lost 6 bases and J lost 9 bases. CDR3 sequence reads: CASSLDRVEKKLFF. DNA of the CDR3: TGTGCCAGCAGCTTAGACAGGGTAGAAAAAAAACTGTTTTTT.

The rearrangement links TRBV27 to TRBJ1-1; TRBD1 agrees at 8 bases. CDR1 is MNHEY and CDR2 is SMNVEV in the germline V gene (reference sequence). The CDR3 consists of 15 residues. The J segment lost 4 bases and the V segment lost 5 bases, leaving 9 bases of the junction unmatched. CDR3 in amino acids: CASSPETGAITEAFF. The CDR3 bases are TGTGCCAGCAGTCCGGAGACAGGGGCAATCACTGAAGCTTTCTTT.

The chain couples TRBV4-1 to TRBJ2-7; 7 nucleotides agree with TRBD2. Matching the DNA end better, TRBJ2-5 makes the J call doubtful. The CDR3 totals 15 residues. CDR1 and CDR2 from the germline V gene are MGHRA and YSYEKL. CDR3 region: CASSALMGREETQYF. The CDR3 DNA reads as TGCGCCAGCAGCGCCCTGATGGGGAGGGAAGAGACCCAGTACTTC.

The V call is TRBV7-9, the J call TRBJ1-5, with a possible D match to TRBD1 (5 bases). Germline assignment: CDR1 SEHNR and CDR2 FQNEAQ (reference sequence). V was pared by 6 bases and J by 2 bases, with 8 bases between. The CDR3 consists of 13 residues. CDR3 coding DNA: TGTGCCAGCAGGGGGCACGGCAATCAGCCCCAGCATTTT. Its protein product is CASRGHGNQPQHF.

The J gene is TRBJ2-7, the V gene TRBV5-1; D may match TRBD1 or TRBD2 (6 bases each). This CDR3 spans 14 amino acids. V dropped 3 bases and J dropped 6 bases, with 16 bases sitting between them. Germline-derived CDR1 and CDR2 are SGHRS and YFSETQ. CDR3 bases: TGCGCCAGCAGCTGGACGGGGGCAGAACCCGAGCAGTACTTC. Protein: CASSWTGAEPEQYF.

The chain combines TRBV6-5 with TRBJ2-1; D unresolved. Germline V gives CDR1 MNHEY, CDR2 SVGAGI. V lost 1 base and J lost 9, with 4 bases in between. The CDR3 runs 11 residues. The CDR3 protein is CASSYFGEQFF. The DNA of the CDR3 is TGTGCCAGCAGTTACTTTGGTGAGCAGTTCTTC.

This sequence joins TRBV5-1 and TRBJ2-3; D unclear. V dropped 0 bases and J dropped 1 base, with 12 bases sitting between them. The CDR3 has 16 residues. Germline V gives CDR1 SGHRS, CDR2 YFSETQ. CDR3 sequence reads: CASSLETTRGTDTQYF. In nucleotides, the CDR3 is TGCGCCAGCAGCTTGGAAACAACCCGGGGCACAGATACGCAGTATTTT. The full variable domain, its missing parts supplied by reference TRBV5-1 and TRBJ2-3, is KAGVTQTPRYLIKTRGQQVTLSCSPISGHRSVSWYQQTPGQGLQFLFEYFSETQRNKGNFPGRFSGRQFSNSRSEMNVSTLELGDSALYLCASSLETTRGTDTQYFGPGTRLTVL.